Shown below are 5 T cell receptor beta chains from a single sample sequenced in a study of CD8 T cells in Susac syndrome. Reverse transcription used about 0.45 to 1 ug RNA and random hexamers. TCRdb ran MiXCR on the immunoSEQ multiplex PCR reads and lists one entry per CDR3 protein. The table has some 190,000 distinct CDR3 sequences, 90% to 95% seen once; the top ten hold 0.1%. The sequenced sample was CD4+ T cells from PBMCs. These receptor sequences come from a human donor in good health.

The rearrangement links TRBV29-1 to TRBJ2-5; TRBD2 might be the D (6 bases). This CDR3 is 14 amino acids long. In germline, CDR1 is SQVTM, CDR2 ANQGSEA. Trimming removed 4 bases from V and 9 bases from J, with 21 bases in between. The CDR3 protein is CSVGGPGGNGAQYF. The CDR3 DNA is TGCAGCGTTGGAGGGCCCGGGGGAAACGGGGCCCAGTACTTC.

This chain connects TRBV25-1 to TRBJ2-5; TRBD1 is a possible D gene (5 bases). The CDR3 covers 15 residues. Per the germline V gene, CDR1 is MGHDK and CDR2 is SYGVNS. Trimming pared 1 base from V and 5 bases from J, leaving 14 bases between. CDR3 DNA sequence: TGTGCCAGCAGTGAATTCCAGGGATTCGGGGAGACCCAGTACTTC. Encoded protein: CASSEFQGFGETQYF.

The chain joins TRBV29-1 to TRBJ2-1, with 10 bases matching TRBD1. Germline V CDR1 and CDR2: SQVTM, ANQGSEA. V trimming: 6 bases; J trimming: 6 bases; junction bases outside the gene matches: 5. The CDR3 totals 13 residues. The CDR3 loop reads CSVGQGGPNEQFF. The CDR3 DNA is TGCAGCGTCGGACAGGGGGGGCCCAATGAGCAGTTCTTC.

Only one count was recorded for this clonotype. The chain recombines TRBV3-1 with TRBJ2-5; 8 bases agree with TRBD1. The junction had 8 bases not matched to a gene; V was cut back by 4 bases and J by 4 bases. The germline CDR1 and CDR2 sequences are LGHDT and YNNKEL (reference sequence). CDR3 length: 15 residues. CDR3 bases: TGTGCCAGCAGCCTTCCAGGACAGGGAGCAGAGACCCAGTACTTC. Amino acids: CASSLPGQGAETQYF.

This clonotype was detected only a few times. This chain uses TRBV14 with TRBJ1-2, with a weak D call TRBD1 (6 bases). From germline, CDR1 is SGHDN and CDR2 FVKESK. V was trimmed by 6 bases and J by 2 bases, leaving 10 bases between them. The CDR3 sequence is 13 residues long. As DNA, the CDR3 is TGTGCCAGCAGTCCTGACAGGAACTATGGCTACACCTTC. Translating it yields CASSPDRNYGYTF.